This T cell receptor (beta chain) was obtained from a study of T-cell reconstitution after alpha-beta-depleted transplantation in children (dated by TCRdb to about 2016). About the investigation overall: Using TCR repertoire profiling, the study followed T-cell immune reconstitution in a quantitative way in children after TCRalphabeta/CD19-depleted allogeneic hematopoietic cell transplantation.

In the case of this clonotype: Its antigen is still unknown. The sample holds no much larger clone one base away, and base qualities are not on file.

Library construction relied on PCR. The instrument was an Illumina HiSeq 2500. TCR libraries were prepared with molecular barcoding, using unique molecular identifiers to normalize TCRbeta repertoire quantification. TCRdb reworked the public reads: Q25 trimming with fastp, MiXCR clone assembly, productive beta chains retained. Every entry covers one CDR3 protein and lists the most common genes and DNA from its rows. Within this sample are some 500,000 distinct CDR3 sequences, with about 17% of them counted one time only. 3.3% of the sample comes from the top ten. V and J are trimmed by 0 bases and 4 bases, and the gene matches miss 6 bases of the junction. CDR3 length: 14 amino acids, cysteine to phenylalanine. Only the CDR3 part of the read is kept: 42 bases, read in frame from the first base. Reading the germline V gene (reference sequence) gives CDR1 DFQATT and CDR2 SNEGSKA.

This material consisted of PBMCs from the stem cell graft donor, taken from the stem cell graft. The chain is assembled from TRBV20-1 and TRBJ2-7, with 7 bases in between that match TRBD1. This clonotype was sampled from a human donor who donated a stem cell graft to a child with acute lymphoblastic leukemia. The sequenced DNA: TGCAGTGCTAGAGATGAGACAGGGCGGTACGAGCAGTACTTC. It translates to CSARDETGRYEQYF.